This T cell receptor (beta chain) emerged from a study of vaccination effects on CD4 cells after COVID-19. Study-wide context: After vaccination, samples were taken early and late from a few convalescent patients. General study points: Substantial clonal contraction characterized both infection- and vaccine-induced clones late after vaccination.

To note about this clone: Its antigen is as yet unknown.

The authors isolated CD4+ T cells after about 10 days of culture. The person was diagnosed with PCR-confirmed SARS-CoV-2 infection between March and December 2020. As their vaccination, participants received two doses of either BNT162b2 or mRNA-1273. Half-medium replacement with IL-2 medium occurred on days 3 and 7. Only in-frame clones appear in the TCRdb table, and some are missing; sequencing was by immunoSEQ multiplex PCR. Of around 44,000 clones in the sample, less than 85% were seen once. Germline V gene lookup returns CDR1 SGHRS and CDR2 YFSETQ. The CDR3 sequence is 14 residues long. The V and J ends lost 4 bases and 3 bases respectively, with 13 bases between them.

This sequence joins TRBV5-1 and TRBJ1-1, with D maybe TRBD1 (6 bases). The sequences come from CD4+ T cells from PBMCs cultured without peptide, collected after COVID-19 vaccination. The TCR was taken from a human donor who had a prior SARS-CoV-2 infection. The CDR3 coding sequence is TGCGCCAGCAGCCTAACAGGGTACGACACTGAAGCTTTCTTT. Its protein product is CASSLTGYDTEAFF.